The next 21 T cell receptor beta chains were all read from a single sample in a study of T cell clones after liver transplantation. Some clones are missing from TCRdb's copy, which holds only in-frame ones; the method was immunoSEQ multiplex PCR. The repertoire holds roughly 20,000 clones, with 80% to 90% as singletons. The sequences come from CD8+ T cells from blood, collected before liver transplant. The receptor set was obtained from a human donor who received a liver transplant.

This chain joins TRBV5-1 and TRBJ2-3, with TRBD2 identical over 12 bases. J lost 5 bases, V lost 2 bases, and 9 bases had no gene match. CDR1 and CDR2 from the germline V gene are SGHRS and YFSETQ. The CDR3 spans 17 residues. CDR3 DNA: TGCGCCAGCAGCTTCAGACTAGCGGGAGCGGAATTAGATACGCAGTATTTT. It encodes CASSFRLAGAELDTQYF.

The CDR3 loop reads CASSEGSDNQPQHF. The CDR3 DNA reads TGTGCCAGCAGTGAAGGGTCCGACAATCAGCCCCAGCATTTT. This chain uses TRBV2 with TRBJ1-5; D remains ambiguous. Germline CDR1 is SNHLY and CDR2 is FYNNEI. There are 14 residues in the CDR3. V lost 1 base and J 3 bases, leaving 7 bases between the germline ends.

This clone qualifies as medium-sized. The chain joins TRBV15 to TRBJ2-2; D is unresolved. Germline-derived CDR1 and CDR2 are LNHNV and YYDKDF (reference sequence). The CDR3 consists of 16 residues. Trimming cost V 2 bases and J 0 bases, with 10 bases left between them. CDR3 sequence: CATSRYGYANTGELFF. The CDR3 DNA is TGTGCCACCAGCAGATATGGGTATGCGAACACCGGGGAGCTGTTTTTT.

This clone was seen once. This sequence joins TRBV19 and TRBJ1-5; TRBD1 matches at 8 bases. The junction had 3 bases not matched to a gene; V was cut back by 4 bases and J by 7 bases. CDR3 size: 13 residues. Looked up from germline, CDR1 is LNHDA and CDR2 is SQIVND (reference sequence). The CDR3 DNA sequence: TGTGCCAGTAGTACGACAGGGGCCCAGCCCCAGCATTTT. Its protein is CASSTTGAQPQHF.

The chain employs TRBV7-6 and TRBJ2-7; 11 bases map to TRBD2. The CDR3 is 15 amino acids. Germline V gene data show CDR1 as SGHVS and CDR2 as FNYEAQ. J lost 3 bases, V lost 3 bases, and 4 bases had no gene match. The CDR3 region is CASSLRTSGYYEQYF. The CDR3 DNA reads TGTGCCAGCAGCTTGAGGACTAGCGGGTACTACGAGCAGTACTTC.

The chain uses TRBV5-1 and TRBJ2-3, with D tentatively TRBD2 (7 bases). This CDR3 is 16 amino acids long. Trimming took off 1 base at V and 4 bases at J, with 16 bases between the two ends. Germline V gene lookup returns CDR1 SGHRS and CDR2 YFSETQ. The CDR3 is CASSLSPRGAPDTQYF. CDR3 sequence (DNA): TGCGCCAGCAGCTTGTCCCCCCGGGGGGCCCCAGATACGCAGTATTTT.

This chain connects TRBV30 to TRBJ2-7, with 10 bases aligning to TRBD2. The germline V gene has CDR1 GTSNPN and CDR2 SVGIG (reference sequence). There are 15 residues in the CDR3. Trimming cost V 3 bases and J 1 base; bases outside gene matches: 6. This CDR3 reads CAWREDSGGSYEQYF. In DNA form, the CDR3 reads TGTGCCTGGAGGGAAGATAGCGGGGGGTCCTACGAGCAGTACTTC.

This chain links TRBV2 with TRBJ1-5; perhaps TRBD1 as D (6 bases). There are 14 residues in the CDR3. V was pared by 4 bases and J by 6 bases, with 13 bases between. Germline lookup yields CDR1 SNHLY and CDR2 FYNNEI. The CDR3 here is CASSGPRGSQPQHF. The CDR3 DNA is TGTGCCAGCAGTGGACCCAGGGGAAGTCAGCCCCAGCATTTT.

This chain joins TRBV7-9 and TRBJ2-2; 15 nucleotides match TRBD2. Germline CDR1 reads SEHNR; CDR2 reads FQNEAQ (reference sequence). The J segment lost 6 bases and the V segment lost 3 bases, leaving 5 bases of the junction unmatched. The CDR3 loop spans 17 amino acids. The CDR3 DNA reads TGTGCCAGCAGCTTGGGACTAGCGGGAGGCAAAGCCGGGGAGCTGTTTTTT. This translates into CASSLGLAGGKAGELFF.

The chain joins TRBV7-3 to TRBJ2-3; D is ambiguous. V was cut by 3 bases and J by 4 bases, with 14 bases left in between. Per germline, CDR1 SGHTA and CDR2 FQGTGA. The CDR3 has 15 amino acids. CDR3 sequence (DNA): TGTGCCAGCAGCTTCCTAGGTTCCCTGGCAGATACGCAGTATTTT. Its translation: CASSFLGSLADTQYF.

The V and J genes are TRBV28 and TRBJ1-2, with 10 nucleotides matching TRBD1. After removal of 7 bases from V and 2 bases from J, the junction contained 10 bases not matched to a gene. The CDR3 consists of 16 residues. CDR1 and CDR2 from the germline V gene are MDHEN and SYDVKM. The CDR3, as DNA: TGTGCCAGCACAACCGGGACAGGGGTTTTCAACTATGGCTACACCTTC. It translates to CASTTGTGVFNYGYTF.

The chain couples TRBV19 to TRBJ1-1; no definite D call. V lost 4 bases, J lost 5 bases, and 11 bases lay in between. Germline CDR1 LNHDA, CDR2 SQIVND (reference sequence). The CDR3 contains 13 residues. The CDR3 sequence: CASSTSSRTEAFF. The CDR3 DNA reads as TGTGCCAGTAGTACGTCAAGTCGGACTGAAGCTTTCTTT.

This clone was observed a handful of times. This likely reflects a read error, since a far larger clone is one base away. The chain combines TRBV11-2 with TRBJ1-1; D gene ambiguous. V was trimmed by 1 base and J by 4 bases, leaving 4 bases between them. This CDR3 region has 12 residues. Germline loops: CDR1 SGHAT, CDR2 FQNNGV. In DNA, the CDR3 is TGTGCCAGCAGCTTAGTAGGCACTGAAGCTTTCTTT. It codes for CASSLVGTEAFF.

The CDR3 here is CASSPRGGDYEQYF. DNA for the CDR3: TGTGCCAGCAGCCCCAGGGGGGGGGATTACGAGCAGTACTTC. V and J are TRBV9 and TRBJ2-7; D tentatively reads TRBD1 or TRBD2 (7 bases each). This CDR3 spans 14 amino acids. Trimming took off 4 bases at V and 4 bases at J, with 15 bases between the two ends. Per germline, CDR1 SGDLS and CDR2 YYNGEE. Full variable domain (remainder filled in from reference TRBV9 and TRBJ2-7): DSGVTQTPKHLITATGQRVTLRCSPRSGDLSVYWYQQSLDQGLQFLIQYYNGEERAKGNILERFSAQQFPDLHSELNLSSLELGDSALYFCASSPRGGDYEQYFGPGTRLTVT.

This rearrangement joins TRBV28 to TRBJ2-7; 7 nucleotides align to TRBD2. This CDR3 comprises 15 residues. From germline, CDR1 is MDHEN and CDR2 SYDVKM. Germline trimming cut 1 base from V and 1 base from J; bases unmatched to any gene: 4. DNA of the CDR3: TGTGCCAGCAGTTTATTTCGGGGAGGGTCCTACGAGCAGTACTTC. Protein: CASSLFRGGSYEQYF.

CDR3 sequence: CASSLGPGPAVHEQYF. DNA for the CDR3: TGTGCCAGCAGTTTGGGACCGGGACCGGCGGTCCACGAGCAGTACTTC. The chain links TRBV27 to TRBJ2-7; the D call may be TRBD1 or TRBD2 (5 bases each). Trimming removed 3 bases from V and 5 bases from J, with 20 bases in between. CDR3 length: 16 amino acids. Germline values: CDR1 MNHEY, CDR2 SMNVEV (reference sequence).

The genes are TRBV30 and TRBJ1-2; D is perhaps TRBD1 (6 bases). Per germline, CDR1 GTSNPN and CDR2 SVGIG (reference sequence). Trimming stripped 0 bases from V and 8 bases from J, with 10 bases between. This CDR3 comprises 12 residues. The CDR3, as DNA: TGTGCCTGGAGTGTACAAGGGGGAGGCTACACCTTC. This sequence encodes CAWSVQGGGYTF.

V gene TRBV7-6 combines with J gene TRBJ1-5; maybe TRBD1 (5 bases). The germline CDR1 and CDR2 sequences are SGHVS and FNYEAQ. V lost 2 bases and J lost 3, with 14 bases in between. This CDR3 is built from 16 residues. Here the CDR3 DNA reads TGTGCCAGCAGCTTAAATCCGGGGGTTAACAATCAGCCCCAGCATTTT. The encoded protein is CASSLNPGVNNQPQHF.

A word on this clone: Other nucleotide sequences from this sample produce the same CDR3. The CDR3 is CASSGTATNEKLFF. Written as DNA, the CDR3 is TGTGCCAGTAGCGGGACAGCAACTAATGAAAAACTGTTTTTT. The chain joins TRBV19 to TRBJ1-4; 7 nucleotides agree with TRBD1. Trimming at V came to 6 bases and at J to 0 bases, leaving 1 base not matched to a gene. CDR1 and CDR2 from the germline V gene are LNHDA and SQIVND (reference sequence). This CDR3 is built from 14 residues.

Sample share makes this clone medium-sized (0.01 to 0.1%). This rearrangement joins TRBV10-2 to TRBJ1-1; possibly TRBD1 for D (5 bases). CDR1 WSHSY and CDR2 SAAADI come from the germline V gene. Trimming stripped 3 bases from V and 8 bases from J, with 10 bases between. CDR3 length: 12 amino acids. Here the CDR3 reads CASSEYNREAFF. DNA of the CDR3: TGCGCCAGCAGTGAATATAACAGGGAAGCTTTCTTT.

The gene calls are TRBV9 and TRBJ2-1, with 7 bases aligning to TRBD2. Trimming cost V 5 bases and J 11 bases; bases outside gene matches: 10. The CDR3 extends over 13 amino acids. Germline values: CDR1 SGDLS, CDR2 YYNGEE. Here the CDR3 reads CASSELLADKQFF. The CDR3 DNA reads as TGTGCCAGCAGTGAATTGCTAGCGGATAAGCAGTTCTTC.